This T cell receptor (beta chain) is drawn from a study of blood T cell repertoires in COVID-19. About the study: Acute-phase and convalescent COVID-19 samples originated in the United States, Italy and Spain. PBMCs, B-cell-depleted T cells, or T cells provided the cDNA or gDNA that made up the material.

Under the authors' procedure: From reference gene primer amplification, estimates of nucleated cell counts were derived. Libraries were prepared by immunoSEQ multiplex PCR; TCRdb keeps only in-frame clonotypes and omits some of them. That table gives V, J and clone size, and the DNA gave D and trimming. The sample yields about 330,000 clones, about 89% seen once. The CDR3 totals 14 residues. Germline loops: CDR1 GTSNPN, CDR2 SVGIG (reference sequence). V gave up 2 bases and J gave up 0 bases, with 8 bases separating them. This rearrangement joins TRBV30 to TRBJ1-3; D gene unclear. The TCR comes from a man younger than 35 who had recovered from COVID-19. The sample taken for sequencing was peripheral blood. The CDR3 DNA follows: TGTGCCTGGAGTTTGACACTCTCTGGAAACACCATATATTTT. Translating it yields CAWSLTLSGNTIYF.